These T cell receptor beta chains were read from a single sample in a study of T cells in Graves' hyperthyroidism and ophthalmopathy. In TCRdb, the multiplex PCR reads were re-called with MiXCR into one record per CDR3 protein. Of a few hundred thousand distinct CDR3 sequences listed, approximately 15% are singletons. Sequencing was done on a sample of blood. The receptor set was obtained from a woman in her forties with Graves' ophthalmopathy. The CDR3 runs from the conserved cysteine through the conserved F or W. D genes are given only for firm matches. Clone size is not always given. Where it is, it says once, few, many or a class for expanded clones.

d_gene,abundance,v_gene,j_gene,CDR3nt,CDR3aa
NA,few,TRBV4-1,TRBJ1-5,TGCGCCAGCAGCCAAGATCCGGGAGGAAAGAATCAGCCCCAGCATTTT,CASSQDPGGKNQPQHF
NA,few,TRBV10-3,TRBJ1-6,TGTGCCACAAAACGTGGGGGCGGGGAGGAAGGAAGGTCACCCCTCCACTTT,CATKRGGGEEGRSPLHF
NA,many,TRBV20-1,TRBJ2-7,TGCAGTGCTAGAGACTACGAGCAGTACTTC,CSARDYEQYF
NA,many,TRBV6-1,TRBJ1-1,TGTGCCAGCACGGCAACTCGGACTGAAGCTTTCTTT,CASTATRTEAFF
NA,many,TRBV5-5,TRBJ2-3,TGTGCCAGCAGCTTGGAGGGGTTGGGCACAGATACGCAGTATTTT,CASSLEGLGTDTQYF
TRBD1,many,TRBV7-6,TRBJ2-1,TGTGCCAGCAGCGTAATCACAGGGGGGCGGGACAATGAGCAGTTCTTC,CASSVITGGRDNEQFF
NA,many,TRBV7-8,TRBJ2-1,TGTGCCAGCAGCTTAGGGGTGGTTGGAAGCTCCTACAATGAGCAGTTCTTC,CASSLGVVGSSYNEQFF
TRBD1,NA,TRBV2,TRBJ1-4,TGTGCCAGCAGAGAACAGGGGGCTCCTAATGAAAAACTGTTTTTT,CASREQGAPNEKLFF
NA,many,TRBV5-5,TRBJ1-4,TGTGCCAGCAGCGTGGACAGACCTAATGAAAAACTGTTTTTT,CASSVDRPNEKLFF
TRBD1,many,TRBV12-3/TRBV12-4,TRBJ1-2,TGTGCCAGCACCCACCACAGGGGCGGCCACTATGGCTACACCTTC,CASTHHRGGHYGYTF
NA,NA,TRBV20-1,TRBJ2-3,TGCAGTGCCCGGACACCACCGATCGGGCCAGATACGCAGTATTTT,CSARTPPIGPDTQYF
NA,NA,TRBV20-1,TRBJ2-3,TGCAGTGCTAGAGATTGGAGGGGCGCGACAGATACGCAGTATTTT,CSARDWRGATDTQYF
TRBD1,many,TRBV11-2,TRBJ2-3,TGTGCCAGCAGCATCAGAGACAGGGTCGGCGATACGCAGTATTTT,CASSIRDRVGDTQYF
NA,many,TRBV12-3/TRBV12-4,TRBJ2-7,TGTGCCAGCAGTTTATCTCGGGGGAACGAGCAGTACTTC,CASSLSRGNEQYF
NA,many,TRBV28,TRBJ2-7,TGTGCCAGCAGTTCCCTCGAAGTTTACGAGCAGTACTTC,CASSSLEVYEQYF
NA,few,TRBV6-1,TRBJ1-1,TGTGCCAGCAGTGCACGAGGACGGAAGAACACTGAAGCTTTCTTT,CASSARGRKNTEAFF
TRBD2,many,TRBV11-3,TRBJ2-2,TGTGCCAGCAGCTTGGGAGGGTTAAACACCGGGGAGCTGTTTTTT,CASSLGGLNTGELFF
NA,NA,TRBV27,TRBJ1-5,TGTGCCAGCAAACTACGGAGCAATCAGCCCCAGCATTTT,CASKLRSNQPQHF
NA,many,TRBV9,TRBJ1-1,TGTGCCAGCAGCACCCAGGGAAGCTACACTGAAGCTTTCTTT,CASSTQGSYTEAFF
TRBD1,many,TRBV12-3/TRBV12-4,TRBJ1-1,TGTGCCAGCAGCCCAGGGGGCGCGGCTTTCTTT,CASSPGGAAFF
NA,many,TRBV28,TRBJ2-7,TGTGCCAGCGGAAACTACGAGCAGTACTTC,CASGNYEQYF
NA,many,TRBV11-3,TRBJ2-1,TGTGCCAGCAGCCTGGGAGTATCCCGATACAATGAGCAGTTCTTC,CASSLGVSRYNEQFF
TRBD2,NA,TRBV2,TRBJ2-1,TGTGCCAGCAGTATACAACTAGCGGGAGGAAATGAGCGGTTCTTC,CASSIQLAGGNERFF
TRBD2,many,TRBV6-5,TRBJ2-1,TGTGCCAGCAAGGAACTAGCGGGGTACAATGAGCAGTTCTTC,CASKELAGYNEQFF
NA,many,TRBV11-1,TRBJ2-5,TGTGCCAGCAGCTTAGACGTCAGGCAAGAGACCCAGTACTTC,CASSLDVRQETQYF
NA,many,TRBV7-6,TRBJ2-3,TGTGCCAGCAGCTTAGGGGTCAGGGGTGCAGATACGCAGTATTTT,CASSLGVRGADTQYF
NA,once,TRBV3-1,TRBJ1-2,TGTGCCAGCAGTGTCAATAAGGGGCCGGATGGCTACACCTTC,CASSVNKGPDGYTF
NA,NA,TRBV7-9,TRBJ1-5,TGTGCCAGCAGCTTAGAAGGGGATCAGCCCCAGCATTTT,CASSLEGDQPQHF
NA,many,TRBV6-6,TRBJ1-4,TGTGCCAGCAGTTACAGCGGGGGGCAAGAGGAAAAACTGTTTTTT,CASSYSGGQEEKLFF
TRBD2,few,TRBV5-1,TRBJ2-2,TGCGCCAGCAGCTTGGTTCGAGCGGGGGGGCGTACCGGGGAGCTGTTTTTT,CASSLVRAGGRTGELFF
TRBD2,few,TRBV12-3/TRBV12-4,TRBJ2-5,TGTGCCAGCAGTTTAGTTCCTAGCGGGGGGGCCGAGGAGACCCAGTACTTC,CASSLVPSGGAEETQYF
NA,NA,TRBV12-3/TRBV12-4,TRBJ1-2,TGTGCCAGCACCCCCTTGGGGTTCGGTCCCTATAAAGGCTACACCTTC,CASTPLGFGPYKGYTF
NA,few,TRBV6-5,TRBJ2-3,TGTGCCAGCAGTTACTCGGCAGGGAAGTTAACAGATACGCAGTATTTT,CASSYSAGKLTDTQYF
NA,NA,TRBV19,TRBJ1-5,TGTGCCAGTAGTATCTATCCAACCCATCAGCCCCAGCATTTT,CASSIYPTHQPQHF
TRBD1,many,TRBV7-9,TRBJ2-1,TGTGCCAGCAGCCCGATCTCTGGGACAGGGGGCGGGAATGAGCAGTTCTTC,CASSPISGTGGGNEQFF
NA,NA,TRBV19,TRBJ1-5,TGTGCCAGTAGTATAAAATCCGGGAATCAGCCCCAGCATTTT,CASSIKSGNQPQHF
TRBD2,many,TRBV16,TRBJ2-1,TGTGCCAGCAGCCAAACGGGCCAGCGGGGGGGCCGGGACAATGAGCAGTTCTTC,CASSQTGQRGGRDNEQFF
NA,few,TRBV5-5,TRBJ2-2,TGTGCCAGCAGCTCCGGACTGGAGATATGGGCCGGGGAGCTGTTTTTT,CASSSGLEIWAGELFF
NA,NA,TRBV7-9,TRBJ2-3,TGTGCCAGCAGCCGGGGTGCAGGCTCCACAGATACGCAGTATTTT,CASSRGAGSTDTQYF
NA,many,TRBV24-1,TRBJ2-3,TGTGCCACCGGGACTGGAACAGATACGCAGTATTTT,CATGTGTDTQYF
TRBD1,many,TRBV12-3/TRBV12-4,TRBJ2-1,TGTGCCAGCAGCTCTCCCGGGACAGGGGTGAATGAGCAGTTCTTC,CASSSPGTGVNEQFF
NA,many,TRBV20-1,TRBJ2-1,TGCAGTGCTAGAGAGGTGCTAGCGCAGTACAATGAGCAGTTCTTC,CSAREVLAQYNEQFF
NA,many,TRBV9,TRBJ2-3,TGTGCCAGCAGCGTAGGTTTTGGGCAGCTTACTAGCACAGATACGCAGTATTTT,CASSVGFGQLTSTDTQYF
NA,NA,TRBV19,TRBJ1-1,TGTGCCAGTAGTACCGGACGGGCTATGAACACTGAAGCTTTCTTT,CASSTGRAMNTEAFF
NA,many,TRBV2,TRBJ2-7,TGTGCCAGCATGGGAGTCCCTACCTACGAGCAGTACTTC,CASMGVPTYEQYF
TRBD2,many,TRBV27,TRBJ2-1,TGTGCCAGCAGTTCCCCTACGGGAGGGTACAATGAGCAGTTCTTC,CASSSPTGGYNEQFF